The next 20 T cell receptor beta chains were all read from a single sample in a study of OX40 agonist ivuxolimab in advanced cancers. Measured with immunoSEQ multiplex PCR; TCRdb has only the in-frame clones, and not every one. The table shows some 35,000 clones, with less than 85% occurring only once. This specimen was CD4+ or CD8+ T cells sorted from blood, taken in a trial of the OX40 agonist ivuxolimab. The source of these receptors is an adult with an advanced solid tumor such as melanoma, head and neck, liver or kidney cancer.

CDR3 protein: CASSLDQSLAGATPPFF. As DNA, the CDR3 is TGTGCCAGCAGCTTAGACCAGAGCCTAGCGGGGGCCACACCCCCGTTCTTC. V is TRBV11-2 and J is TRBJ2-1, with 10 bases identical to TRBD2. Trimming cost V 0 bases and J 15 bases; bases outside gene matches: 17. CDR1 is SGHAT, CDR2 FQNNGV, per germline. CDR3 length equals 17 residues. Filled out from reference TRBV11-2 and TRBJ2-1, the complete variable domain reads EAGVAQSPRYKIIEKRQSVAFWCNPISGHATLYWYQQILGQGPKLLIQFQNNGVVDDSQLPKDRFSAERLKGVDSTLKIQPAKLEDSAVYLCASSLDQSLAGATPPFFGPGTRLTVL.

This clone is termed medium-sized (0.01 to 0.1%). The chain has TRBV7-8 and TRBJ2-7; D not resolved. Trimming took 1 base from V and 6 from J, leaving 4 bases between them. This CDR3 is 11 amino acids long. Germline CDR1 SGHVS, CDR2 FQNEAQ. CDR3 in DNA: TGTGCCAGCAGCTTAGTAGGCGAGCAGTACTTC. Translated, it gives CASSLVGEQYF.

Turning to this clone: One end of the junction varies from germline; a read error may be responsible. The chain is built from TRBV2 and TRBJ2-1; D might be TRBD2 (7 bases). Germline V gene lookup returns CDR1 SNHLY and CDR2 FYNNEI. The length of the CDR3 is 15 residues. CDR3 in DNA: TGTGCCAGCAGGGAAGAGGGGGGGTCCTACAATGAGCAGTTCTTC. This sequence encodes CASREEGGSYNEQFF.

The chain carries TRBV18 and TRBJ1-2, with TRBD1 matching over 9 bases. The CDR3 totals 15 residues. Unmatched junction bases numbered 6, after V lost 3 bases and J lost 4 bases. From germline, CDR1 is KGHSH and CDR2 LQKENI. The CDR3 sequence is CASSPGTGKGYGYTF. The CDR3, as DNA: TGTGCCAGCTCACCCGGGACAGGGAAGGGCTATGGCTACACCTTC.

In DNA form, the CDR3 reads TGTGCCAGCACCGCTTATTCGGGAAACACCGGGGAGCTGTTTTTT. The encoded protein is CASTAYSGNTGELFF. The chain links TRBV7-9 to TRBJ2-2; D is perhaps TRBD2 (5 bases). V lost 7 bases, J lost 2 bases, and 14 bases lay in between. Germline V gives CDR1 SEHNR, CDR2 FQNEAQ (reference sequence). CDR3 length equals 15 residues.

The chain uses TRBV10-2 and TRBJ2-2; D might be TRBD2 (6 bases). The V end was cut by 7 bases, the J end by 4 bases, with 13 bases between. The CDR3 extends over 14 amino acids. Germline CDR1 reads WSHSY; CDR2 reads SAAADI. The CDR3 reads CASKSGTGTGELFF. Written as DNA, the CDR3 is TGCGCCAGCAAGTCAGGGACTGGCACCGGGGAGCTGTTTTTT.

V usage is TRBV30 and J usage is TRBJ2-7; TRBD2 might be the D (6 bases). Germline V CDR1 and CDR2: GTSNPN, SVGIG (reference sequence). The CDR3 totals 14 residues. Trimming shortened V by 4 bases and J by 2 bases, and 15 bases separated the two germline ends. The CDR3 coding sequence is TGTGCCTGGAAACACCCGGGACTCCCCTACGAGCAGTACTTC. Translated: CAWKHPGLPYEQYF. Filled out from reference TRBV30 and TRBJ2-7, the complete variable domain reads SQTIHQWPATLVQPVGSPLSLECTVEGTSNPNLYWYRQAAGRGLQLLFYSVGIGQISSEVPQNLSASRPQDRQFILSSKKLLLSDSGFYLCAWKHPGLPYEQYFGPGTRLTVT.

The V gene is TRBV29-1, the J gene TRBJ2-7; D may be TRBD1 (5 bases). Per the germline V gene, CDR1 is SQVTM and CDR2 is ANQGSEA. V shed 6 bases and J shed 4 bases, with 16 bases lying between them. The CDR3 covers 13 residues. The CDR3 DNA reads TGCAGCGTGGGGCCAGGGATTAGGTACGAGCAGTACTTC. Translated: CSVGPGIRYEQYF.

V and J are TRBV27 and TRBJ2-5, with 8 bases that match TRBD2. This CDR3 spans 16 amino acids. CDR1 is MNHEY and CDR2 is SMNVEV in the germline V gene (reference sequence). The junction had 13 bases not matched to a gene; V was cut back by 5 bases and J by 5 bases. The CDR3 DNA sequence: TGTGCCAGCAGTGGGTTAAGCGGGAGAAGTAGGGAGACCCAGTACTTC. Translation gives CASSGLSGRSRETQYF.

The CDR3 sequence: CASREVGGGINNEQFF. The CDR3 DNA follows: TGTGCCAGCAGGGAGGTTGGCGGGGGGATAAACAATGAGCAGTTCTTC. The chain couples TRBV25-1 to TRBJ2-1, with 8 bases matching TRBD2. With V trimmed by 6 bases and J by 5 bases, 12 bases remained unmatched. This CDR3 is built from 16 residues. Germline CDR1 is MGHDK and CDR2 is SYGVNS.

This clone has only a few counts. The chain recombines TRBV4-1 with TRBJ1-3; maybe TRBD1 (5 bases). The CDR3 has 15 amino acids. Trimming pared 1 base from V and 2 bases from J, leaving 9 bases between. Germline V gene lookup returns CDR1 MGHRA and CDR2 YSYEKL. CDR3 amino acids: CASSQASGTGNTIYF. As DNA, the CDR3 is TGCGCCAGCAGCCAAGCGTCAGGGACTGGAAACACCATATATTTT.

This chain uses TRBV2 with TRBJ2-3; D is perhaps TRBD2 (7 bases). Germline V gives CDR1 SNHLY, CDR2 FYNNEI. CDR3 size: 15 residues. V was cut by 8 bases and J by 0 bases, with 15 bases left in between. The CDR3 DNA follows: TGTGCCAGCGTCAAGCGGGACACTAGCACAGATACGCAGTATTTT. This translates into CASVKRDTSTDTQYF.

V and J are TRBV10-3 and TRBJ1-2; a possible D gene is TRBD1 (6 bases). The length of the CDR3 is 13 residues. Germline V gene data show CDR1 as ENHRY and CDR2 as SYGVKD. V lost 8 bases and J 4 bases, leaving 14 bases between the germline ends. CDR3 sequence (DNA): TGTGCCATCCAACCTACAGGGATCTATGGCTACACCTTC. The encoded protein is CAIQPTGIYGYTF.

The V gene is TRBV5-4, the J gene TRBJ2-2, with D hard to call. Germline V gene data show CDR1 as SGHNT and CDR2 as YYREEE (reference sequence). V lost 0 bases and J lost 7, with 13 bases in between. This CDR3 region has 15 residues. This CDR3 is CASSLVGEFSGELFF. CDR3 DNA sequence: TGTGCCAGCAGCTTGGTTGGGGAATTTAGCGGGGAGCTGTTTTTT.

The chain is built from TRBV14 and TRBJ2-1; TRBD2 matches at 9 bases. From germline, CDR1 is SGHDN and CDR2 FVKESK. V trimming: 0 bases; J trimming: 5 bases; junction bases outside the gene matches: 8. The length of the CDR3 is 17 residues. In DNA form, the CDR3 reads TGTGCCAGCAGCCAAGATGTGAGGCGGGGGGGACACAATGAGCAGTTCTTC. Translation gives CASSQDVRRGGHNEQFF.

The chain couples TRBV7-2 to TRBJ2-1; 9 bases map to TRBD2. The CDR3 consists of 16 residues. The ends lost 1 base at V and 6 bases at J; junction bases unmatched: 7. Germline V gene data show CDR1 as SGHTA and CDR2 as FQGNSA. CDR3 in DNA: TGTGCCAGCAGCTTAGTGGCTAGCGGGGTCACCAATGAGCAGTTCTTC. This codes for CASSLVASGVTNEQFF.

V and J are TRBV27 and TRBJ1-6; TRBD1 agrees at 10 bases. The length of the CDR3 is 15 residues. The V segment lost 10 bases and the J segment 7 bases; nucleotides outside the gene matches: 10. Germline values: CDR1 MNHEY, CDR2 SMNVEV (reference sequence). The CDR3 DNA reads TGTGCCACCAGCGGACAGGGGGGACGGAATTCACCCCTCCACTTT. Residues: CATSGQGGRNSPLHF.

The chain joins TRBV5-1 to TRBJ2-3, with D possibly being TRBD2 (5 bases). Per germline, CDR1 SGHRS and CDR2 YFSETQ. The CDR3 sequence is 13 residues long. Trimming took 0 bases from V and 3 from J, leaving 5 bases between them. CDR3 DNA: TGCGCCAGCAGCTTGGGCGGGACAGATACGCAGTATTTT. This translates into CASSLGGTDTQYF. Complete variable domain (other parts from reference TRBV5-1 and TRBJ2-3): KAGVTQTPRYLIKTRGQQVTLSCSPISGHRSVSWYQQTPGQGLQFLFEYFSETQRNKGNFPGRFSGRQFSNSRSEMNVSTLELGDSALYLCASSLGGTDTQYFGPGTRLTVL.

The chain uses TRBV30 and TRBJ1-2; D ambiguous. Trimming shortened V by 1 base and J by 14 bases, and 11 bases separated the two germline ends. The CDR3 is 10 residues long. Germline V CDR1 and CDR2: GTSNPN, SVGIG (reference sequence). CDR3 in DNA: TGTGCCTGGAGTGCTCCCCCCTTAACCTTC. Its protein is CAWSAPPLTF.

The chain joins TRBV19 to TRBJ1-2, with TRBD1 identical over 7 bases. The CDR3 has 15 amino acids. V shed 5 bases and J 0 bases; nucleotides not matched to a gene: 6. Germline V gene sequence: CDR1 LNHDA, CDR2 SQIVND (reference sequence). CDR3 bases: TGTGCCAGTAGTCCCCAGGACAGGCCTAACTATGGCTACACCTTC. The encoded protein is CASSPQDRPNYGYTF.